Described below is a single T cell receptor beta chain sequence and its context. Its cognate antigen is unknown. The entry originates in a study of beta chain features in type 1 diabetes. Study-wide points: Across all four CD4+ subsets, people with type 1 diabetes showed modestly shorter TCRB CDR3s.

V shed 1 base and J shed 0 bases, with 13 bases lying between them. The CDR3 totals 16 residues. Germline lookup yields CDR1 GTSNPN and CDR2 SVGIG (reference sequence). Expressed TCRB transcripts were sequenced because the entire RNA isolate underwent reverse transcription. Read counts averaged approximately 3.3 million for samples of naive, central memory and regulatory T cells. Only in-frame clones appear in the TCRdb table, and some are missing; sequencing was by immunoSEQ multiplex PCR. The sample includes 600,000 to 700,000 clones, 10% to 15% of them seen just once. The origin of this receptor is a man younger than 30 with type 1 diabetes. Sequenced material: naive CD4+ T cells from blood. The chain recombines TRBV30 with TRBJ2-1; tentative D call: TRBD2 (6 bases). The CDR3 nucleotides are TGTGCCTGGAGTGGCGGGACGCTAAGCTCCTACAATGAGCAGTTCTTC. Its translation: CAWSGGTLSSYNEQFF. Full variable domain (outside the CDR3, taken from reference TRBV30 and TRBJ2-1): SQTIHQWPATLVQPVGSPLSLECTVEGTSNPNLYWYRQAAGRGLQLLFYSVGIGQISSEVPQNLSASRPQDRQFILSSKKLLLSDSGFYLCAWSGGTLSSYNEQFFGPGTRLTVL.